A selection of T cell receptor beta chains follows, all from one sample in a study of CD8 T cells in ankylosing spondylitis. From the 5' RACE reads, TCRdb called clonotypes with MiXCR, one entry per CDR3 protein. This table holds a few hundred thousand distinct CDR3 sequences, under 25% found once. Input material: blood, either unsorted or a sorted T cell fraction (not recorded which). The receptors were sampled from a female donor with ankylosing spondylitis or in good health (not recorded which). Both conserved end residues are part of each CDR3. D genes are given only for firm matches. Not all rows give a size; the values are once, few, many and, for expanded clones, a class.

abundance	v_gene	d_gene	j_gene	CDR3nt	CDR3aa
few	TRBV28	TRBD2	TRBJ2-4	TGTGCCAGCAGCCGGGGGAGGGGCGAAAACATTCAGTACTTC	CASSRGRGENIQYF
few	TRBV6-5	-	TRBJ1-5	TGTGCCAGCAGTTACTCGAAAGGGGGGCTCGGTCAGCCCCAGCATTTT	CASSYSKGGLGQPQHF
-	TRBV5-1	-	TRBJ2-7	TGCGCCAGCAGCTTGGGGGTCGGCGAGCAGTACTTC	CASSLGVGEQYF
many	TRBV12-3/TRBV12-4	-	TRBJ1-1	TGTGCCAGCAGCCTCAGGGTGGAGGGCACTGAAGCTTTCTTT	CASSLRVEGTEAFF
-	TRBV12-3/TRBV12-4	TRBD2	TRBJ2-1	TGTGCCAGCAGTTCGATCCAGCGGGAGCAAAATGAGCAGTTCTTC	CASSSIQREQNEQFF
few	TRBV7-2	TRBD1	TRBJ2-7	TGTGCCAGCAGCTTAGGGGGACAGGGGGCCCACGAGCAGTACTTC	CASSLGGQGAHEQYF
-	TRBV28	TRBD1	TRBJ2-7	TGTGCCAGCAACACCCCGGGACAGGGAACCTACGAGCAGTACTTC	CASNTPGQGTYEQYF
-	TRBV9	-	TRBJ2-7	TGTGCCAGCAGCGTAGGGCAGGGGCTCTACGAGCAGTACTTC	CASSVGQGLYEQYF
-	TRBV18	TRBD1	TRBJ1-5	TGTGCCAGCTCACCTGGACAGGGGCATCAGCCCCAGCATTTT	CASSPGQGHQPQHF
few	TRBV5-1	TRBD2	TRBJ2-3	TGCGCCAGCAGCTTGGAGGGTAGCGGGCTCACAGATACGCAGTATTTT	CASSLEGSGLTDTQYF
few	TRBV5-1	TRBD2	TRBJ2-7	TGCGCCAGCAGCAACCGACTAGCGCGCTACGAGCAGTACTTC	CASSNRLARYEQYF
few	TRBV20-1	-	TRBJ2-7	TGCAGTGTGGGCCGGTTATCCTACGAGCAGTACTTC	CSVGRLSYEQYF
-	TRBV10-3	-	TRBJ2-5	TGTGCCTCCCTCCCGTCCGTTGGGGAGACCCAGTACTTC	CASLPSVGETQYF
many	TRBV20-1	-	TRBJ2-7	TGCAGTGCCCCCCTCTCCTACGAGCAGTACTTC	CSAPLSYEQYF
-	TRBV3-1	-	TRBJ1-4	TGTGCCAGCAGCCAAAGGGGTGAAAAACTGTTTTTT	CASSQRGEKLFF
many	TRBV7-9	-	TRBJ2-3	TGTGCCAGCAGCTTAGGGACTAGCACAGATACGCAGTATTTT	CASSLGTSTDTQYF
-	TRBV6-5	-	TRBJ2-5	TGTGCCAGCAGTTACGAGGGAGAGACCCAGTACTTC	CASSYEGETQYF
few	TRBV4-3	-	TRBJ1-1	TGCGCCAGCAGCCGGATTTCGACCACTGAAGCTTTCTTT	CASSRISTTEAFF
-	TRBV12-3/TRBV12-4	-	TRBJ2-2	TGTGCCAGCAGGCAAGGGGGCACCGGGGAGCTGTTTTTT	CASRQGGTGELFF
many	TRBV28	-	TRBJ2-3	TGTGCCAGCAGCCCCCCTGGGGATTGGGATACGCAGTATTTT	CASSPPGDWDTQYF
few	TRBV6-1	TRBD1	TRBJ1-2	TGTGCCAGCCGGGACAGGGTATCTCCGGCTTCTGGCTACACCTTC	CASRDRVSPASGYTF
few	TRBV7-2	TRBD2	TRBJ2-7	TGTGCCAGCAGCTTACGACGGGAGGTCGAGCAGTACTTC	CASSLRREVEQYF
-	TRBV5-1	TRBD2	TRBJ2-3	TGCGCCAGCAGCTTACGGACTAGCGCCTACACAGATACGCAGTATTTT	CASSLRTSAYTDTQYF
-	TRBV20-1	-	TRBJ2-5	TGCAGTGCTCCGAAGCGGCAGGAGACCCAGTACTTC	CSAPKRQETQYF
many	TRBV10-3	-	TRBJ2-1	TGTGCCATCAATCGGGGGCATTCCTACAATGAGCAGTTCTTC	CAINRGHSYNEQFF
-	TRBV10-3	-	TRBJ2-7	TGTGCCATCAGTGAGTCTCTGAGGGGAGGATACGAGCAGTACTTC	CAISESLRGGYEQYF
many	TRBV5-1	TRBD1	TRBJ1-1	TGCGCCAGCAGCTCCGGGACAGGTCGGACTGAAGCTTTCTTT	CASSSGTGRTEAFF
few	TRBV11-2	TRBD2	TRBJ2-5	TGTGCCAGCAGCTTAGAAAATTACAGCGGGGGGGGGGTCGAAGAGACCCAGTACTTC	CASSLENYSGGGVEETQYF
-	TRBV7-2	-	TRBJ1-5	TGTGCCAGCAGCTTATATCTGTATGGGAACAATCAGCCCCAGCATTTT	CASSLYLYGNNQPQHF
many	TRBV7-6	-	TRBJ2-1	TGTGCCAGCAGCTTAGCCAACCCCCTGAGCGTCGACAATGAGCAGTTCTTC	CASSLANPLSVDNEQFF
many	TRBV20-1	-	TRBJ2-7	TGCAGTGCTAGTTCTGGGCTCCTCTACGAGCAGTACTTC	CSASSGLLYEQYF
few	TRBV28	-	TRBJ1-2	TGTGCCAGCAGTTTCCAGGGGCGGGGTGGCTACACCTTC	CASSFQGRGGYTF
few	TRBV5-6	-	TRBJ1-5	TGTGCCAGCAGCTTCGAGGGCTATCAGCCCCAGCATTTT	CASSFEGYQPQHF
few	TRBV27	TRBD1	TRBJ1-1	TGTGCCAGCAGGGTGCCAGGGGGCACTGAAGCTTTCTTT	CASRVPGGTEAFF
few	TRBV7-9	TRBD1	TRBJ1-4	TGTGCCAGCAGCTCGGGACAGGAGGCTGAAAAACTGTTTTTT	CASSSGQEAEKLFF
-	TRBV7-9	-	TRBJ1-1	TGTGACAGCACCAGTCAGGCGAACACTGAAGCTTTCTTT	CDSTSQANTEAFF
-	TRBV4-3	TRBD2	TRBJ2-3	TGCGCCAGCAGCCAAGATGCCGAGGGACTAGCGGGAGCGAGCACAGATACGCAGTATTTT	CASSQDAEGLAGASTDTQYF
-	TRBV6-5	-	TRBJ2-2	TGTGCCAGCAGTTACGGGAACATGGATGCCGGGGAGCTGTTTTTT	CASSYGNMDAGELFF
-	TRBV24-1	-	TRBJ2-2	TGTGCCACCAGCTCTTCCACCGGGGAGCTGTTTTTT	CATSSSTGELFF
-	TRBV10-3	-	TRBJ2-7	TGTGCCATCAGTAGTTCGTCCTACGAGCAGTACTTC	CAISSSSYEQYF
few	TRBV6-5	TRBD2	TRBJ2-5	TGTGCCAGCAGTTACACCGTGGGGAGGGGAGAGACCCAGTACTTC	CASSYTVGRGETQYF
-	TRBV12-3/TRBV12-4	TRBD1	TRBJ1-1	TGTGCCAGCAGGAAGACAGGGGGAAACACTGAAGCTTTCTTT	CASRKTGGNTEAFF
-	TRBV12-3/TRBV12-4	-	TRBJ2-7	TGTGCCAGCAGTTTTGGCAGCCCGAGCTCCTACGAGCAGTACTTC	CASSFGSPSSYEQYF
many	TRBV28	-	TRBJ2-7	TGTGCCAGCAGTTCCGGTTCCTACGAGCAGTACTTC	CASSSGSYEQYF
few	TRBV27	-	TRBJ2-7	TGTGCCAGCAAACCTAGCTTAACCTACGAGCAGTACTTC	CASKPSLTYEQYF
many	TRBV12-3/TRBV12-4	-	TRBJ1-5	TGTGCCAGCAGTTTCTCCGTGAATCAGCCCCAGCATTTT	CASSFSVNQPQHF
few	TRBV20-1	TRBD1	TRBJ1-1	TGCAGTGCTTACAGGGGGACTGAAGCTTTCTTT	CSAYRGTEAFF
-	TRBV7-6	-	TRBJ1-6	TGTGCCAGCAGCTTAGTCGGACGGGACTCACCCCTCCACTTT	CASSLVGRDSPLHF
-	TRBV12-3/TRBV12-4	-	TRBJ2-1	TGTGCCAGCAGCCGAACCGAACTCGGTGAGCAGTTCTTC	CASSRTELGEQFF
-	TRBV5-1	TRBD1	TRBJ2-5	TGCGCCAGCAGCTCCAGGGGGCTGAGGGCAGAGACCCAGTACTTC	CASSSRGLRAETQYF
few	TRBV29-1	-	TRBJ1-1	TGCAGCGCTGTTCCGAGGACAGATCGGGTCGCTGAAGCTTTCTTT	CSAVPRTDRVAEAFF
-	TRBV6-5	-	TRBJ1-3	TGTGCCAGCAGTTTAGGAGTAGATCCCGGGAACACCATATATTTT	CASSLGVDPGNTIYF
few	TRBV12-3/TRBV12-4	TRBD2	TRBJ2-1	TGTGCCAGCAGTTGGAGGGGACTAGCGGGAGGGCCCCATGAGCAGTTCTTC	CASSWRGLAGGPHEQFF